These 27 T cell receptor beta chains were sequenced from one sample in a study of blood T cell repertoires in COVID-19. Profiled with immunoSEQ multiplex PCR; TCRdb holds only in-frame clones, not every one. The table lists roughly 220,000 clones, roughly four fifths of them singletons. Sample: PBMCs or T cells enriched from blood (not recorded which). Receptors were obtained from a man aged 40-49 years who had recovered from COVID-19.

This chain joins TRBV4-2 and TRBJ2-3; maybe TRBD1 (6 bases). Germline V lookup: CDR1 LGHNA, CDR2 YNFKEQ. V was shortened by 1 base and J by 6 bases, with 17 bases between the two germline ends. The CDR3 totals 16 residues. The CDR3 region is CASSQVPNVGADTQYF. CDR3 DNA: TGTGCCAGCAGCCAAGTCCCCAATGTGGGGGCGGATACGCAGTATTTT.

The gene calls are TRBV6-4 and TRBJ2-6; D not resolved. V shed 0 bases and J shed 0 bases, with 6 bases lying between them. This CDR3 is built from 16 residues. Germline CDR1 reads MRHNA; CDR2 reads SNTAGT. The CDR3 loop reads CASSDSRNSGANVLTF. As DNA, the CDR3 is TGTGCCAGCAGTGACTCGAGGAACTCTGGGGCCAACGTCCTGACTTTC.

This clone has a single count. The junction shows a germline mismatch at one end, possibly a read error. For the CDR3, the DNA is TGTGCCATCAGACTTGACCGGGACACTCAAGCTTTCTTT. Translating it yields CAIRLDRDTQAFF. V and J are TRBV10-3 and TRBJ1-1; the D gene is possibly TRBD1 (6 bases). The CDR3 contains 13 residues. Germline V gene sequence: CDR1 ENHRY, CDR2 SYGVKD.

The rearrangement joins TRBV4-1 to TRBJ2-7; 7 positions agree with TRBD1. Germline lookup yields CDR1 MGHRA and CDR2 YSYEKL. The CDR3 runs to 15 residues. V shed 1 base and J 3 bases; nucleotides not matched to a gene: 6. DNA of the CDR3: TGCGCCAGCAGCCAAGCTAAGGGGGCAATCTACGAGCAGTACTTC. This gives the protein CASSQAKGAIYEQYF.

Here the CDR3 reads CASSPPVRTEAFF. CDR3 DNA: TGTGCCAGCTCACCACCCGTTCGGACTGAAGCTTTCTTT. The V call is TRBV18, the J call TRBJ1-1, with unresolved D. Trimming shortened V by 0 bases and J by 5 bases, and 7 bases separated the two germline ends. Germline V gene data show CDR1 as KGHSH and CDR2 as LQKENI. The CDR3 runs to 13 residues.

This rearrangement joins TRBV19 to TRBJ1-5; D call uncertain. Trimming cost V 3 bases and J 5 bases, with 14 bases left between them. The CDR3 is made up of 15 amino acids. Looked up from germline, CDR1 is LNHDA and CDR2 is SQIVND (reference sequence). The CDR3 coding sequence is TGTGCCAGTAGTATGAGGCAGATATATCATCAGCCCCAGCATTTT. Its protein product is CASSMRQIYHQPQHF.

The chain is built from TRBV20-1 and TRBJ1-1, with D unresolved. The V gene's germline CDR1 is DFQATT and CDR2 SNEGSKA (reference sequence). The CDR3 covers 13 residues. Trimming left V 7 bases short and J 0 bases short, with 12 bases between. The CDR3 protein is CSGSGSMNTEAFF. The CDR3 DNA follows: TGCAGTGGTAGTGGGAGCATGAACACTGAAGCTTTCTTT.

The CDR3 reads CASSIWTGRGYTF. CDR3 DNA sequence: TGTGCCAGCAGCATCTGGACAGGTCGAGGCTACACCTTC. The V and J genes are TRBV5-5 and TRBJ1-2, with TRBD1 matching 7 bases. From germline, CDR1 is SGHKS and CDR2 YYEKEE (reference sequence). The ends lost 4 bases at V and 8 bases at J; junction bases unmatched: 8. The CDR3 totals 13 residues. The whole variable domain, filled in from reference TRBV5-5 and TRBJ1-2, reads DAGVTQSPTHLIKTRGQQVTLRCSPISGHKSVSWYQQVLGQGPQFIFQYYEKEERGRGNFPDRFSARQFPNYSSELNVNALLLGDSALYLCASSIWTGRGYTFGSGTRLTVV.

The rearrangement joins TRBV5-8 to TRBJ1-5; D gene uncertain. Germline CDR1 is SGHTS and CDR2 is YDEGEE. This CDR3 spans 14 amino acids. The germline V and J ends were trimmed by 9 bases and 2 bases, with 15 bases remaining between them. This chain's CDR3 is CATKLIMGNQPQHF. The CDR3 DNA is TGTGCCACAAAACTAATAATGGGCAATCAGCCCCAGCATTTT.

This clone was recorded once. The chain uses TRBV12-3 or TRBV12-4 and TRBJ1-2; unclear D gene. V lost 3 bases and J 4 bases, leaving 9 bases between the germline ends. This CDR3 has 13 amino acids. The CDR3 sequence: CASSFHGGYGYTF. Written as DNA, the CDR3 is TGTGCCAGCAGTTTTCACGGCGGCTATGGCTACACCTTC.

Written as DNA, the CDR3 is TGTGCCAGCAGCCAAAGGGAAGACAGACACTATGGCTACACCTTC. Translated, it gives CASSQREDRHYGYTF. This chain links TRBV3-1 (or the pseudogene TRBV3-2) with TRBJ1-2, with D tentatively TRBD1 (5 bases). The CDR3 runs 15 residues. CDR1 LGHDT and CDR2 YNNKEL come from the germline V gene (reference sequence). Deletions cut 2 bases from V and 3 bases from J, with 13 bases between.

This chain uses TRBV5-1 with TRBJ1-4; a weak D match, TRBD1 (5 bases). CDR1 and CDR2 (germline): SGHRS, YFSETQ. This CDR3 has 16 amino acids. V dropped 0 bases and J dropped 7 bases, with 16 bases sitting between them. The chain's CDR3 is CASSLVSGGSGEKLFF. Written as DNA, the CDR3 is TGCGCCAGCAGCTTGGTGTCCGGGGGGAGCGGTGAAAAACTGTTTTTT.

The rearrangement joins TRBV15 to TRBJ1-2, with TRBD1 matching 7 bases. J gave up 3 bases and V 1 base, and 5 bases lay outside the gene matches. CDR1 and CDR2 (germline): LNHNV, YYDKDF (reference sequence). The CDR3 is 15 amino acids. CDR3 sequence: CATSRGPGQDYGYTF. The CDR3 DNA reads as TGTGCCACCAGCAGAGGTCCTGGACAGGACTATGGCTACACCTTC.

This chain connects TRBV3-1 (or the pseudogene TRBV3-2) to TRBJ2-2; weak D call: TRBD1 (5 bases). Per germline, CDR1 LGHDT and CDR2 YNNKEL (reference sequence). V shed 3 bases and J shed 4 bases, with 12 bases lying between them. CDR3 size: 15 residues. The CDR3 DNA reads TGTGCCAGCAGCCATGTAACAGGTGCCACCGGGGAGCTGTTTTTT. Translating gives CASSHVTGATGELFF.

The rearrangement uses TRBV14 and TRBJ2-7; weak D call: TRBD2 (5 bases). The CDR3 has 18 amino acids. V gave up 2 bases and J gave up 4 bases, with 24 bases separating them. Per germline, CDR1 SGHDN and CDR2 FVKESK. As DNA, the CDR3 is TGTGCCAGCAGCCAAAGTCTTGGTCTAGCAGCCTCAATTTACGAGCAGTACTTC. This gives the protein CASSQSLGLAASIYEQYF. The whole variable domain, filled in from reference TRBV14 and TRBJ2-7, reads EAGVTQFPSHSVIEKGQTVTLRCDPISGHDNLYWYRRVMGKEIKFLLHFVKESKQDESGMPNNRFLAERTGGTYSTLKVQPAELEDSGVYFCASSQSLGLAASIYEQYFGPGTRLTVT.

There are a few counts of this clone. The chain joins TRBV18 to TRBJ1-5, with 8 bases lining up with TRBD1. V dropped 5 bases and J dropped 6; count of bases not matched to a gene: 6. The CDR3 extends over 14 amino acids. Germline CDR1 is KGHSH and CDR2 is LQKENI. The DNA for the CDR3 is TGTGCCAGCTCAAGCGACAGGGGTGGTCAGCCCCAGCATTTT. Residues: CASSSDRGGQPQHF. The variable domain in full, completed from reference TRBV18 and TRBJ1-5, reads NAGVMQNPRHLVRRRGQEARLRCSPMKGHSHVYWYRQLPEEGLKFMVYLQKENIIDESGMPKERFSAEFPKEGPSILRIQQVVRGDSAAYFCASSSDRGGQPQHFGDGTRLSIL.

This clone is a singleton in its sample. The chain carries TRBV19 and TRBJ2-7; D possibly corresponds to TRBD2 (6 bases). Looked up from germline, CDR1 is LNHDA and CDR2 is SQIVND (reference sequence). The CDR3 runs to 15 residues. Trimming removed 5 bases at V and 4 bases at J, with 18 bases between. CDR3 DNA sequence: TGTGCCAGTAGTCCCCAAGGACTACCGACGTACGAGCAGTACTTC. This sequence encodes CASSPQGLPTYEQYF.

V and J are TRBV7-3 and TRBJ1-1; D is possibly TRBD1 (5 bases). The CDR3 loop spans 15 amino acids. Germline CDR1 SGHTA, CDR2 FQGTGA. The V end lost 2 bases, the J end lost 0 bases, and 10 bases lay between the germline ends. In DNA, the CDR3 is TGTGCCAGCAGCTTACTTGGGGGGGTGAACACTGAAGCTTTCTTT. Translated, it gives CASSLLGGVNTEAFF.

V usage is TRBV4-3 and J usage is TRBJ2-7; 9 nucleotides align to TRBD1. Germline V gives CDR1 LGHNA, CDR2 YSLEER. V shed 2 bases and J 2 bases; nucleotides not matched to a gene: 4. The CDR3 covers 15 residues. The CDR3 DNA is TGCGCCAGCAGCCAACTAAGACAGGGGGCCTACGAGCAGTACTTC. Its protein is CASSQLRQGAYEQYF.

This rearrangement joins TRBV12-5 to TRBJ1-1; D gene ambiguous. The CDR3 is made up of 12 amino acids. The germline CDR1 and CDR2 sequences are LGHNT and FRNRAP. V lost 1 base to trimming and J lost 7 bases, with 7 bases between them. The CDR3 bases are TGTGCTAGTGGTTTGGAAACGGGTGAAGCTTTCTTT. Amino acid sequence: CASGLETGEAFF.

The chain is built from TRBV7-3 and TRBJ1-1, with D unclear. The CDR3 has 13 amino acids. CDR1 is SGHTA and CDR2 is FQGTGA in the germline V gene. V was cut by 5 bases and J by 6 bases, with 13 bases left in between. Here the CDR3 DNA reads TGTGCCAGCAGCGCCGGGAGTCTGGCTGAAGCTTTCTTT. This sequence encodes CASSAGSLAEAFF.

The chain uses TRBV15 and TRBJ1-3; perhaps TRBD1 as D (5 bases). The CDR3 is made up of 15 amino acids. The germline V and J ends were trimmed by 1 base and 0 bases, with 7 bases remaining between them. CDR1 and CDR2 from the germline V gene are LNHNV and YYDKDF (reference sequence). The CDR3 DNA is TGTGCCACCAGCAGAGGACAGAGCTCTGGAAACACCATATATTTT. As protein: CATSRGQSSGNTIYF.

This clone is a singleton in its sample. This chain joins TRBV9 and TRBJ2-1, with 9 positions matching TRBD2. J gave up 1 base and V 0 bases, and 8 bases lay outside the gene matches. The CDR3 totals 18 residues. CDR1 SGDLS and CDR2 YYNGEE come from the germline V gene. Here the CDR3 reads CASSVGAGGRGSYNEQFF. CDR3 DNA sequence: TGTGCCAGCAGCGTAGGTGCCGGCGGGAGGGGATCCTACAATGAGCAGTTCTTC.

As to this clone: Within the sample, other DNA sequences also encode this same CDR3. The CDR3 spells CASSLSGGRTDTQYF. The CDR3 DNA reads TGTGCCAGCAGCCTTAGCGGGGGCCGAACAGATACGCAGTATTTT. The rearrangement joins TRBV7-2 to TRBJ2-3; 9 bases fit TRBD2. Germline V gene sequence: CDR1 SGHTA, CDR2 FQGNSA. CDR3 length equals 15 residues. V lost 5 bases and J lost 3; bases outside the gene matches: 6.

This chain joins TRBV15 and TRBJ1-5; 8 positions match TRBD1. The germline V gene has CDR1 LNHNV and CDR2 YYDKDF (reference sequence). The ends lost 1 base at V and 2 bases at J; junction bases unmatched: 13. This CDR3 has 19 residues. CDR3 residues: CATSRGFRTGSNGNQPQHF. The CDR3 nucleotides read TGTGCCACCAGCAGAGGATTTCGGACAGGGAGTAATGGCAATCAGCCCCAGCATTTT.

The genes are TRBV11-2 and TRBJ1-2; 9 bases agree with TRBD1. The CDR3 contains 14 residues. V gave up 4 bases and J gave up 8 bases; unmatched junction bases: 8. Germline loops: CDR1 SGHAT, CDR2 FQNNGV. This CDR3 is CASSWDREGRGYTF. The CDR3 DNA sequence: TGTGCCAGCAGCTGGGACAGGGAGGGGCGAGGCTACACCTTC.

This clone was detected only once. The chain is built from TRBV24-1 and TRBJ2-1; 8 bases map to TRBD2. Trimming at V came to 9 bases and at J to 4 bases, leaving 4 bases not matched to a gene. CDR3 length equals 13 residues. The V gene's germline CDR1 is KGHDR and CDR2 SFDVKD. CDR3 in DNA: TGTGCCACCGGACTAGCTGGATACAATGAGCAGTTCTTC. Protein: CATGLAGYNEQFF.